The T cell receptor beta chain described here comes from a study of glioma-infiltrating T cells after dendritic cell vaccination. Time point: after dendritic cell vaccination, including at tumor progression/relapse. Only patients with spare fresh-frozen tumor and over two years of follow-up were included. Isocitrate dehydrogenase mutation was absent in all glioblastoma patients. Some clones are missing from TCRdb's copy, which holds only in-frame ones; the method was immunoSEQ multiplex PCR. Of some 90,000 clones listed, about 81% were seen once; the top ten hold roughly 2%. The CDR3 has 19 amino acids. In germline, CDR1 is SGHTA, CDR2 FQGNSA. With 1 base removed from V and 0 bases from J, the gap between germline ends came to 19 bases.

The sequence derives from a human donor with glioblastoma. The chain employs TRBV7-2 and TRBJ2-1; a weak D match, TRBD1 (5 bases). The sequencing used blood, collected after dendritic cell vaccination. For the CDR3, the DNA is TGTGCCAGCAGCTTAGTACCCTCTGACAGTCCGAGCTCCTACAATGAGCAGTTCTTC. It is translated as CASSLVPSDSPSSYNEQFF.